This TCR beta chain was profiled in a study of blood T cell repertoires in COVID-19 (dated by TCRdb to 2020 to 2021). In terms of the full investigation: Collaborator samples came from the United States, Italy and Spain and covered acute and convalescent phases of COVID-19. The material from the prospective study consisted of cDNA or gDNA derived from T cells, B-cell-depleted T cells, or PBMCs. Samples were obtained from the ongoing ImmuneRACE study (first 160 participants) and from 950 to 1,500 subjects provided by 6 global collaborators. Where available, HLA class I and class II types were taken from metadata supplied by the sample provider and were not determined by assay-based typing. The repertoires were made available in a free public database intended to serve as a resource for research on the immune response to SARS-CoV-2. The dataset comprised deeply sampled blood TCRbeta repertoires from subjects exposed to, actively infected with, or recovered from COVID-19. A de-identified subject ID, COVID-19 status, age in years and sex were almost always included in the sample metadata. Study-wide findings and limitations: The quantity of clinical and demographic metadata differed by source and by participant and was supplied without curation.

TCRbeta CDR3 regions were amplified from genomic DNA by means of the immunoSEQ Assay, a bias-controlled multiplex PCR. In the paper's pipeline: The number of nucleated cells in each sample was estimated from the amplification of reference gene primers within the assay. To quantify the absolute abundance of each unique TCRbeta CDR3 rearrangement, sequence reads were collapsed and filtered. For each sample, productive Simpson clonality was calculated as the square root of Simpson's diversity index over productive rearrangements. TCRdb provides this immuneACCESS table in a form limited to in-frame rearrangements. Some clones are lacking; in checked studies, under half of them reflect an unresolved V gene, and why the rest are absent is not known. V and J calls and clone size are as listed in that table; D and trimming were resolved from the DNA. Recorded for this sample are tens of thousands of clones; approximately 80% of them occurred a single time. The top ten clonotypes cover about 45% of the sample.

Cut back by 0 bases and 0 bases, the V and J ends lie 7 bases apart. The CDR3 runs 15 residues from the cysteine to the phenylalanine. Left in the record is the CDR3 DNA by itself, 45 bases read in frame from the first base. CDR1 is given as LNHDA and CDR2 as SQIVND, both from the germline V gene (reference sequence). The collaborating institutions used their own protocols to collect whole blood in K2EDTA tubes. Collaborator samples were shipped for TCRbeta analysis as frozen whole blood, isolated PBMCs, or DNA extracted from either sample type. Regarding this clone: Its antigen is unknown. No much larger clone is present one base from it, and per-base qualities are unavailable.

Sequenced input: peripheral blood. Rearrangement joined TRBV19 to TRBJ2-3; matching of 5 bases hints at TRBD1 as the D gene. The receptor was derived from a man in his 70s with active or convalescent COVID-19. In nucleotides, the sequence is TGTGCCAGTAGTATAGACAGGGCTAGCACAGATACGCAGTATTTT. It translates to CASSIDRASTDTQYF.